Listed here is a single T cell receptor beta chain. Per the original methods: For nucleated cells, counts were estimated from reference gene primer amplification. Libraries were prepared by immunoSEQ multiplex PCR; TCRdb keeps only in-frame clonotypes and omits some of them. V and J calls and clone size are those listed in that table; D and trimming were worked out from the DNA. Of a few hundred thousand clones in the sample, about nine tenths are singletons; the top ten hold approximately 9.4%. This specimen belongs to a study of blood T cell repertoires in COVID-19. Background on the study: COVID-19 samples, acute and convalescent, were from the United States, Italy and Spain. PBMCs, B-cell-depleted T cells, or T cells were the source of the cDNA or gDNA that made up the material.

The CDR3 spans 14 residues. Germline V gene lookup returns CDR1 MNHNY and CDR2 SVGAGI (reference sequence). Between the trimmed V and J ends, which lost 6 bases and 4 bases, there was a span of 15 bases. Specimen: peripheral blood. The rearrangement uses TRBV6-6 and TRBJ1-2; a weak D match, TRBD1 (5 bases). This clonotype was sampled from a man aged 40-55 years who had recovered from COVID-19. This CDR3 is CASSILREGYGYTF. The CDR3 DNA follows: TGTGCCAGCAGCATACTCAGGGAAGGCTATGGCTACACCTTC.